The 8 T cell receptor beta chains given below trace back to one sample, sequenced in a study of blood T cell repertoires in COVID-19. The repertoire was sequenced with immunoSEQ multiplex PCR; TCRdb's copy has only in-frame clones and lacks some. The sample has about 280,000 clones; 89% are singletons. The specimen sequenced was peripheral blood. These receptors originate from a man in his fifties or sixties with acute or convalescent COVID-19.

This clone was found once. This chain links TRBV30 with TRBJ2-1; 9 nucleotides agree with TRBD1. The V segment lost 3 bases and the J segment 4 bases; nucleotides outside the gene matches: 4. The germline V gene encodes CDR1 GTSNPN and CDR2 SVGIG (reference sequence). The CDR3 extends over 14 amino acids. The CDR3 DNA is TGTGCCTGGAGCAACGGACAGGGGTACAATGAGCAGTTCTTC. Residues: CAWSNGQGYNEQFF.

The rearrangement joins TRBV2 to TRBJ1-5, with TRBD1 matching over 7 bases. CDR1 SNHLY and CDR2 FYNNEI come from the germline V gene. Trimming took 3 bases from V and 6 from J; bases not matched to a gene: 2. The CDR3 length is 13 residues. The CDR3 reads CASSDRGVQPQHF. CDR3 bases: TGTGCCAGCAGTGACAGGGGGGTTCAGCCCCAGCATTTT.

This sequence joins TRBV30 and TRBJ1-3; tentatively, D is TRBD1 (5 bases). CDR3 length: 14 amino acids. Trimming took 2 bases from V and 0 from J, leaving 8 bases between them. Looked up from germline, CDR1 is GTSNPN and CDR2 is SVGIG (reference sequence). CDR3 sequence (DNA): TGTGCCTGGAGTCGGGGGGACTCTGGAAACACCATATATTTT. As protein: CAWSRGDSGNTIYF.

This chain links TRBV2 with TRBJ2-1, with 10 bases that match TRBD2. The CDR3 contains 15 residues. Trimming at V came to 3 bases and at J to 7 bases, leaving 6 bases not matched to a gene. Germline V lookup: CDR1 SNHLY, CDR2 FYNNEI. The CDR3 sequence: CASSEGSGGMNEQFF. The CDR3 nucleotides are TGTGCCAGCAGTGAGGGTAGCGGGGGGATGAATGAGCAGTTCTTC.

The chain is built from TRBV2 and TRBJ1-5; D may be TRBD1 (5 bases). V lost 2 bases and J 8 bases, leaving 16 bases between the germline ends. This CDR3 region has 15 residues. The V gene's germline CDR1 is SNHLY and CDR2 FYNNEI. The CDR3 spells CASSEQGQSREPQHF. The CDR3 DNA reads TGTGCCAGCAGTGAACAGGGTCAAAGTCGGGAGCCCCAGCATTTT.

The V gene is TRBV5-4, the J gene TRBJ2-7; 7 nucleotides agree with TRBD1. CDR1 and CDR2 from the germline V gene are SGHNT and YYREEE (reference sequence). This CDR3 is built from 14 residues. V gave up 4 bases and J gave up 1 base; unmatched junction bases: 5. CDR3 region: CASSVTGPSYEQYF. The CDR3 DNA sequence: TGTGCCAGCAGCGTGACAGGGCCTTCCTACGAGCAGTACTTC.

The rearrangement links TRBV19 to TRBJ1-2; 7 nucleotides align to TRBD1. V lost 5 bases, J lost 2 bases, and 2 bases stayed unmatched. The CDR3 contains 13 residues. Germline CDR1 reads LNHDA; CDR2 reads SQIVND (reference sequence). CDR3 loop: CASSVGQNYGYTF. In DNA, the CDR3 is TGTGCCAGTAGTGTGGGACAGAACTATGGCTACACCTTC. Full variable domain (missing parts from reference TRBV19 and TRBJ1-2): DGGITQSPKYLFRKEGQNVTLSCEQNLNHDAMYWYRQDPGQGLRLIYYSQIVNDFQKGDIAEGYSVSREKKESFPLTVTSAQKNPTAFYLCASSVGQNYGYTFGSGTRLTVV.

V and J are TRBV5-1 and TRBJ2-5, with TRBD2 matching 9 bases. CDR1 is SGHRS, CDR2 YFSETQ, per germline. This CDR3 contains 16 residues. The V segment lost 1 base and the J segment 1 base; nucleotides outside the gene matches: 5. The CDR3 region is CASSLFLAGTQETQYF. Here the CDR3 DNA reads TGCGCCAGCAGCTTGTTTCTAGCGGGGACCCAAGAGACCCAGTACTTC.